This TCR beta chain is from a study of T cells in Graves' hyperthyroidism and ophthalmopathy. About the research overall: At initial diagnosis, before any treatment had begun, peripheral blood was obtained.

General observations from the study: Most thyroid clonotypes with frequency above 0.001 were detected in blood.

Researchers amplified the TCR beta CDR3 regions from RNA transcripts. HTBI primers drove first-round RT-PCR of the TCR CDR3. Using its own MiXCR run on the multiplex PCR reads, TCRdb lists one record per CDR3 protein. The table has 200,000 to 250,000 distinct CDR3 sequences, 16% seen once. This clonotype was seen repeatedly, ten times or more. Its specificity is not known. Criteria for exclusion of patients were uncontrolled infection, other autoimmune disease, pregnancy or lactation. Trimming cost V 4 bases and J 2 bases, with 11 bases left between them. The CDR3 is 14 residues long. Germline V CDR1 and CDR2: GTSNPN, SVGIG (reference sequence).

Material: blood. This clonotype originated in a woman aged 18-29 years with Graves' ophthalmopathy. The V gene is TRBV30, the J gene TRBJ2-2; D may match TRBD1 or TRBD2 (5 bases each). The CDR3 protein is CAWNRGLNTGELFF. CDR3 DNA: TGTGCCTGGAATCGGGGCCTCAACACCGGGGAGCTGTTTTTT.